This T cell receptor beta chain was obtained from a study of blood T cells in healthy people across ages (dated by TCRdb to between 2015 and 2016). Broadly, across the study: In model experiments, template switching captured roughly one uniquely barcoded TCR beta cDNA molecule for every two T cells. Using deep sequencing normalized with unique cDNA molecular identifiers, the study measured how TCR beta repertoire diversity changes with age. For two donors (one aged 18 to 30 and one aged 80 or older), the study analyzed two additional independent replicas of 1 million unique cDNA reads from the same blood draw. The donors were divided into four age groups: young (average around 15 years), middle-aged (almost 40), aged (approximately 59) and long-lived (around 80).

The donors were 40 or so Caucasian individuals from Russia, aged 6 to 90 years, who were systemically healthy. Around 10 milliliters of peripheral blood were collected from each donor into EDTA-treated Vacutainer tubes. Ficoll-Paque density-gradient centrifugation was used to isolate PBMCs, with at least 6 million per sample. Trizol reagent was used to extract total RNA from PBMCs, with at least 5 micrograms per sample. The percentages of naive CD45RAhigh/CD27high T cells were determined by flow cytometry on a PBMC aliquot from every donor. What the work shows at the level of the full study, not this receptor alone: Compared with the aged group, the long-lived group had more naive CD4+ T cells, fewer expanded clones and increased TCR diversity, a pattern suggesting age selection. There was a strong correlation between observed TCR beta diversity and the percentage of naive T cells measured by flow cytometry. Bulk unsorted PBMC profiling prevented conclusive comparison of naive and antigen-experienced compartments. As age increased, observed TCR beta diversity per million T cells dropped in a roughly linear way, and a significant reduction was already evident by age about 40. Total diversity estimates from one million sequenced T cells were considered lower bounds and underestimates. Because the CMV infection status of the donors was unknown, age-related changes in expanded clonotypes may potentially have been confounded.

Concerning this clonotype itself: Its antigen target is currently unknown. Qualities for individual bases were not recorded, and no much larger clone is one base off.

The method was 5' RACE. Sequencer: Illumina HiSeq 2500. The second PCR ran for about 6 to 12 cycles and used a J-beta primer mix along with a sample-barcoded 5' primer. Each TCR beta cDNA molecule received a unique molecular identifier from a template-switch 5' adaptor carrying 12 random nucleotides. Each sample yielded at least 3 million CDR3-containing paired-end reads. First-strand cDNA synthesis was performed from all RNA using the Mint cDNA synthesis kit, with priming by a TRBC-specific oligonucleotide. Following uracil-DNA glycosylase treatment, a first 18-cycle PCR with universal primers M1SS and BC2_uni_R was performed on all cDNA. Concerning the study's data processing: For normalization, 1 million high-quality reads were randomly selected from each sample, with every read carrying a distinct molecular identifier. Reads with shared molecular identifiers were discarded instead of being binned into consensus sequences. MiTCR, run with a Q25 quality threshold and the strictest error-elimination algorithm, handled CDR3 identification, clonotype clustering and error correction. A nonparametric unseen species model using Euler transformation provided a lower-bound estimate of total TCR beta diversity. TCRdb reran the public reads through fastp at Q25 and MiXCR, keeping productive beta chains. When rows share a CDR3 protein, they turn into one entry using the most common DNA and genes. The V and J calls and clone size come from TCRdb's table, not from the authors' own analysis. The sample has 800,000 to 1,300,000 distinct CDR3 sequences on record, under 30% of them singletons. The ten biggest clones cover around 0.7% of the sample.

Inclusive of the bounding cysteine and phenylalanine, the CDR3 is 12 residues long. The CDR3 DNA has 36 bases and is translated from base 1. From a lookup of the germline V gene, CDR1 and CDR2 are MDHEN and SYDVKM. Germline trimming: 10 bases from V, 8 bases from J; junction bases outside gene matches: 5. This same sample was also taken into another study, of T cells of mothers and their children. As that second study puts it: Donors were nine systemically healthy Caucasian individuals: three mothers and their six children. cDNA synthesis consumed the entire amount of extracted RNA, loaded at approximately 1.6 ug RNA in each 15 ul reaction. In the second PCR, the M1S primer added sample barcodes and 2-4 random nucleotides. Over 8.5 million TCR beta CDR3 reads were obtained for each mother, and 2.5 million to 3 million reads were obtained for each child. Thymic selection similarly shapes TCR recombination output in related and unrelated pairs, with minor effect from inherited differences. Normalized repertoire overlap was always slightly but never significantly higher in related than unrelated mother-child pairs. No persistent microchimeric T cell clones were detected, at a sensitivity of roughly 100 clones per million clonotypes. In the study, deep NGS was used to compare the TCR beta repertoires of mothers and children, and features distinguishing related mother-child pairs from unrelated individuals were sought. Mothers averaged about 40 +/- 4 years of age and children averaged around 10 +/- 4 years. After adapters were ligated using NEBNext reagents, the libraries underwent 100+100 nt paired-end sequencing on an Illumina HiSeq 2000. To prevent cross-contamination, the mother and child libraries were prepared a month apart and were sequenced in separate runs. Each donor had between about 450,000 and 2,100,000 distinct TCR beta clonotypes identified. Naive TCR beta clonotypes were estimated from low-frequency clonotypes matched to each donor's FACS-determined naive share, without sorting.

The chain is encoded by TRBV28 joined to TRBJ1-4, with TRBD1 identical over 9 junction bases. Sequenced sample: blood. This TCR was recovered from a girl aged 2 to 9 in good health. CDR3 region: CATRQGGEKLFF. The nucleotide sequence reads TGTGCCACGAGACAGGGGGGAGAAAAACTGTTTTTT.